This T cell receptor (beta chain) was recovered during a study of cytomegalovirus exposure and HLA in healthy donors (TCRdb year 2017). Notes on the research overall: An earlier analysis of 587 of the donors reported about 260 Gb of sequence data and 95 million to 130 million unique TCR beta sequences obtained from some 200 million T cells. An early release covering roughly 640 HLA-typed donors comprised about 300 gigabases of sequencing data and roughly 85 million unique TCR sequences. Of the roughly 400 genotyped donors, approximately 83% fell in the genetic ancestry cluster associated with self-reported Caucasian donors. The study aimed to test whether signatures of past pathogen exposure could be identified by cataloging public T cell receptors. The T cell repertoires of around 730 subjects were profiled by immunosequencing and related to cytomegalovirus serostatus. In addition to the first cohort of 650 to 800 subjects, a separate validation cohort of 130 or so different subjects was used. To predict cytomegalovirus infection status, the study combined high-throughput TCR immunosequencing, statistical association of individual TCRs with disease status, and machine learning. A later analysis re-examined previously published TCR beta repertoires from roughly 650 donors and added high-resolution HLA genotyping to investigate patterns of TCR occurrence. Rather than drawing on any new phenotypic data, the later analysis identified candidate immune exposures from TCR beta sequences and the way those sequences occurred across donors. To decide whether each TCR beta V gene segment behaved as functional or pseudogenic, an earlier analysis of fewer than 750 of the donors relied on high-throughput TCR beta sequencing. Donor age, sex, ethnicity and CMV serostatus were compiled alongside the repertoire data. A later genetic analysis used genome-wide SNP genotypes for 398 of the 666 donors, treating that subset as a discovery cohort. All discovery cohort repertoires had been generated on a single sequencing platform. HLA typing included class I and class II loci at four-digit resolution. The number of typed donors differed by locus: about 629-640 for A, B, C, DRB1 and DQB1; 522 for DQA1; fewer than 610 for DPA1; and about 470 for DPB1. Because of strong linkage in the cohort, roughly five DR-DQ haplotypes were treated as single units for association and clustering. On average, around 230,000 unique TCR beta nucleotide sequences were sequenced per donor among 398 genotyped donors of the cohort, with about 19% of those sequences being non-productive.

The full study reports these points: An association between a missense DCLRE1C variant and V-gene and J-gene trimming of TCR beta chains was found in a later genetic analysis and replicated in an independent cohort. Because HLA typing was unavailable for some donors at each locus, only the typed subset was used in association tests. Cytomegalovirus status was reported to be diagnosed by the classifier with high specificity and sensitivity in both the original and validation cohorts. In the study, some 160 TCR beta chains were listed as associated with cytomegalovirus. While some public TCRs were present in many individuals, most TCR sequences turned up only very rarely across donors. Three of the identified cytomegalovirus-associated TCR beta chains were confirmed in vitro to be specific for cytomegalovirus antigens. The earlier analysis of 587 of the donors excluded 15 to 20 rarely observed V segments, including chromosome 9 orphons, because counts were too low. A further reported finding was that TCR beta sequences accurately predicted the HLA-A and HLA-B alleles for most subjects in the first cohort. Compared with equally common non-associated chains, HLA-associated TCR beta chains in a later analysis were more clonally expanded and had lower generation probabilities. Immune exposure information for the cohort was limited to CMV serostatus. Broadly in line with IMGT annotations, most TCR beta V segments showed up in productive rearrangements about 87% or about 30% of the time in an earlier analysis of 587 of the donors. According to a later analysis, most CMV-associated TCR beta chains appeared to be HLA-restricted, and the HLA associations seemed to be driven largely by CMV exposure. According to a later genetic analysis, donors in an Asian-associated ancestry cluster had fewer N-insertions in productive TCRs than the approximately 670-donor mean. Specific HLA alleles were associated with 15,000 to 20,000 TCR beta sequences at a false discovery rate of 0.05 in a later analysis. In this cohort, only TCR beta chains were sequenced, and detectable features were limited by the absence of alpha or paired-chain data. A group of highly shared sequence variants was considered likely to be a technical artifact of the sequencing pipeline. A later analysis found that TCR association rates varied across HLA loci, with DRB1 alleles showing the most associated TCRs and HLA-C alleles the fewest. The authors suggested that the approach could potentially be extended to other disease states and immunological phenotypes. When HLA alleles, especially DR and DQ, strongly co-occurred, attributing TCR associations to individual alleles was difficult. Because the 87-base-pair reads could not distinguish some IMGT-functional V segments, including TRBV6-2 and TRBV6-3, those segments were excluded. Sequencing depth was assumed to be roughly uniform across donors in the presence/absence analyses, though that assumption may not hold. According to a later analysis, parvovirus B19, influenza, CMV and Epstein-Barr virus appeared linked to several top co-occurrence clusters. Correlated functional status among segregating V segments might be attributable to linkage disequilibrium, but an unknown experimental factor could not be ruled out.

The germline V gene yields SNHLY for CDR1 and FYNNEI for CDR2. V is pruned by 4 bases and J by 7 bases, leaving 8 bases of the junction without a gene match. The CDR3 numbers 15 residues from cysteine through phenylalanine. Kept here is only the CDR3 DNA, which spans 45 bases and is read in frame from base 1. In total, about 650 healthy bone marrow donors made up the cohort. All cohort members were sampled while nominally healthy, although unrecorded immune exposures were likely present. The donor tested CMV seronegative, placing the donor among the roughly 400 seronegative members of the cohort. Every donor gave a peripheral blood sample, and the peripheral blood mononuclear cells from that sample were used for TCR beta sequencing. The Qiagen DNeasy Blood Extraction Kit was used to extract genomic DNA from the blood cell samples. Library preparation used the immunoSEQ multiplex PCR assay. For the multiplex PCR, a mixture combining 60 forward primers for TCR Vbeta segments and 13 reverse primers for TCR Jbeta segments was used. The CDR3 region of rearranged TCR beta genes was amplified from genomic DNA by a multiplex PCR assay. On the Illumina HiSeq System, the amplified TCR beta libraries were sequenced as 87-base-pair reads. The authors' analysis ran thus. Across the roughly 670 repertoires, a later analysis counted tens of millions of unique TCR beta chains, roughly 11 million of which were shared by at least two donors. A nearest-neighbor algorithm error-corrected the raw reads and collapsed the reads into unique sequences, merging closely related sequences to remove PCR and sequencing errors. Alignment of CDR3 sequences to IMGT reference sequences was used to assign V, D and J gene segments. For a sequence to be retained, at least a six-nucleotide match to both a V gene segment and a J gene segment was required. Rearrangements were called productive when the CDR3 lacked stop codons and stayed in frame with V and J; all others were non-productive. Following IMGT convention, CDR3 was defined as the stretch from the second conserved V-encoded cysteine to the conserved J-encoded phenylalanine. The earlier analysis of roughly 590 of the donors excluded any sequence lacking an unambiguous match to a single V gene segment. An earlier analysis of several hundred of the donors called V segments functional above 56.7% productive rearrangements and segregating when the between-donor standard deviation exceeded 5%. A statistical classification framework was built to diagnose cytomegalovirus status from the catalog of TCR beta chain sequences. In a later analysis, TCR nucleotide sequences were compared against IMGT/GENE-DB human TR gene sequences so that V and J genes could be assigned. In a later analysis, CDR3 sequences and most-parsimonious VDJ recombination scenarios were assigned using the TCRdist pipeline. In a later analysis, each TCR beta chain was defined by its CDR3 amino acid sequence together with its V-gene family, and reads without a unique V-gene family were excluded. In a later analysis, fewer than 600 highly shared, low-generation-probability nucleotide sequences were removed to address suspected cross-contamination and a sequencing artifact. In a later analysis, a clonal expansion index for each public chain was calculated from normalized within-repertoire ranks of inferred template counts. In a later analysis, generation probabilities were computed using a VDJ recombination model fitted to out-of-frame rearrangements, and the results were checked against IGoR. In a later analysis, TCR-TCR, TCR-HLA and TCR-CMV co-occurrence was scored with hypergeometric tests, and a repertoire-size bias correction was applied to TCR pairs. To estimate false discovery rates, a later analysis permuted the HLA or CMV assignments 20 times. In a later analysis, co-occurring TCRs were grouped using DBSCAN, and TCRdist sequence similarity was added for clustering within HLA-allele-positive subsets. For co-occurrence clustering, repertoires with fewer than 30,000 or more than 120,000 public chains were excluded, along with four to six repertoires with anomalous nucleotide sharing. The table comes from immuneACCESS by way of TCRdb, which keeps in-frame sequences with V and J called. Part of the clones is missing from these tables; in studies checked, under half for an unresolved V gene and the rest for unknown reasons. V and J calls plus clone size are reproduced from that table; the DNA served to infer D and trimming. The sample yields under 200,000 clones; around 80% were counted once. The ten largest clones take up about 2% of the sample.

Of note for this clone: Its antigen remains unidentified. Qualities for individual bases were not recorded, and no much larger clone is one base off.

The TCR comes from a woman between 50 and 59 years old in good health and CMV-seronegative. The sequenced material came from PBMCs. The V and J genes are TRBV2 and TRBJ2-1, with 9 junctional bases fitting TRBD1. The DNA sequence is TGTGCCAGCAGTGCGGGACAGGGAAAAACGAATGAGCAGTTCTTC. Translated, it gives CASSAGQGKTNEQFF.